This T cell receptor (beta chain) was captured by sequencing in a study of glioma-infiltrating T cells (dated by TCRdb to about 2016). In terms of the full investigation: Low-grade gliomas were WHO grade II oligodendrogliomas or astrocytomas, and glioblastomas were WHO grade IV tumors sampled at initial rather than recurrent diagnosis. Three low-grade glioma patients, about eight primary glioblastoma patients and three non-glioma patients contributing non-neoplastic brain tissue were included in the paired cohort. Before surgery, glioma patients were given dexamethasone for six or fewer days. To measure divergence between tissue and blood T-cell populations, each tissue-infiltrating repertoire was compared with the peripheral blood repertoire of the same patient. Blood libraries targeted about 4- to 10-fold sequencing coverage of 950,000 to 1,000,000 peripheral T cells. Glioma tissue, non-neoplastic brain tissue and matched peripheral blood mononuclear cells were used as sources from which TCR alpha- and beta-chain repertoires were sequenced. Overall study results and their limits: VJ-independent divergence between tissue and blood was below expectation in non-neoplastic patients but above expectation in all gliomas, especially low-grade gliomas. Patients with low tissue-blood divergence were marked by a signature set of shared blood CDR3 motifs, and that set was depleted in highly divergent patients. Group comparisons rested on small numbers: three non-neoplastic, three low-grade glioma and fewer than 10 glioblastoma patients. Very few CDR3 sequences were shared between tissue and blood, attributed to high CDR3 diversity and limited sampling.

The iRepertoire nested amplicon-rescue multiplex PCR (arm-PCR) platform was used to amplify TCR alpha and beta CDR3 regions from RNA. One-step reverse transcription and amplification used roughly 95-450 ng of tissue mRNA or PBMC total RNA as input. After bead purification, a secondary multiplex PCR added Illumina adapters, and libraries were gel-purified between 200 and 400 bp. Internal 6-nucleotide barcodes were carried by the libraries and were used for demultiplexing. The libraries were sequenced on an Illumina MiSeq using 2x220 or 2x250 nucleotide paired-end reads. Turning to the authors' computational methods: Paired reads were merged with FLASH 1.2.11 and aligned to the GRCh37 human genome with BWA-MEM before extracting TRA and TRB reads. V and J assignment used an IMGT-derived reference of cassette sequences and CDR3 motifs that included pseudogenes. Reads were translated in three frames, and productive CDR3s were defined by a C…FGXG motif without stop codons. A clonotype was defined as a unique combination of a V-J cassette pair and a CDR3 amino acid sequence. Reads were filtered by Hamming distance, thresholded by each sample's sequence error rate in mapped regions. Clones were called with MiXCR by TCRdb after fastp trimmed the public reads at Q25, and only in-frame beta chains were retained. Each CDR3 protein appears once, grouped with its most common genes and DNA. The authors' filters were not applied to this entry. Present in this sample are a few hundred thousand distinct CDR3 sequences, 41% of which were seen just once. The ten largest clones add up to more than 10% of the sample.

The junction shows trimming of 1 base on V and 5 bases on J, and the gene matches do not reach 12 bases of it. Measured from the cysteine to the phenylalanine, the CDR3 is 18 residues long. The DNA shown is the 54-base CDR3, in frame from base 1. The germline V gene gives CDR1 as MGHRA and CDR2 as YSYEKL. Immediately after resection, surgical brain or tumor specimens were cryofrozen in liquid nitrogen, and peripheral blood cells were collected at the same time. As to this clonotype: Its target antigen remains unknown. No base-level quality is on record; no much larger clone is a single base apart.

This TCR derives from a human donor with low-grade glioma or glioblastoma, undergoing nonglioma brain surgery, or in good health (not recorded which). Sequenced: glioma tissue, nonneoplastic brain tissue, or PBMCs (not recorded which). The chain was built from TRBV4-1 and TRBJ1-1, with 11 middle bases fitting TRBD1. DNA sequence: TGCGCCAGCAGCCAAGCCCTAAAGAGGACAGGGGGCACGACTGAAGCTTTCTTT. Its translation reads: CASSQALKRTGGTTEAFF.